This is a list of T cell receptor beta chains from one sample in a study of identical twins. TCRdb reprocessed the 5' RACE reads with MiXCR, giving one entry per CDR3 protein. The table lists 700,000 or so distinct CDR3 sequences, roughly 8% of them singletons. Separately, the same data were catalogued under a study of yellow fever vaccine responses in identical twins.

The source material was PBMCs. These receptors originate from a woman between 18 and 30 years old in good health. Both conserved end residues are part of each CDR3. A D gene is named only where the DNA matches it firmly. Clone size is given for some rows only: seen once, a few or many times, or a class if the clone is expanded.

size: few; J: TRBJ2-7; V: TRBV27; D: -; DNA: TGTGCCAGCAGTTTATATCGGGGGACGGACGAGCAGTACTTC; CDR3: CASSLYRGTDEQYF
size: few; J: TRBJ2-7; V: TRBV14; D: -; DNA: TGTGCCAGCAGCCCTCACGGGGGCACCGCCTACGAGCAGTACTTC; CDR3: CASSPHGGTAYEQYF
size: few; J: TRBJ2-3; V: TRBV20-1; D: TRBD1; DNA: TGCAGTACCTCCTCGGACAGGGGGACAGATACGCAGTATTTT; CDR3: CSTSSDRGTDTQYF
size: -; J: TRBJ2-3; V: TRBV11-1; D: TRBD1; DNA: TGTGCCAGCAGCCGCCGGACAGGTCCAGATACGCAGTATTTT; CDR3: CASSRRTGPDTQYF
size: many; J: TRBJ2-1; V: TRBV29-1; D: TRBD2; DNA: TGCAGCTGGGCCCGAGCGGGAGTCTTTGAGCAGTTCTTC; CDR3: CSWARAGVFEQFF
size: few; J: TRBJ1-4; V: TRBV6-2/TRBV6-3; D: -; DNA: TGTGCCAGCAGTTACGACAACGTACAACGTCGGGAAAAACTGTTTTTT; CDR3: CASSYDNVQRREKLFF
size: -; J: TRBJ2-5; V: TRBV11-3; D: -; DNA: TGTGCCAGCAGCTTAGGGGGACGGACGCAAGAGACCCAGTACTTC; CDR3: CASSLGGRTQETQYF
size: -; J: TRBJ2-7; V: TRBV6-1; D: -; DNA: TGTGCCAGCAGCCTCCACGGCCAGGGACTCTACGAGCAGTACTTC; CDR3: CASSLHGQGLYEQYF
size: -; J: TRBJ2-2; V: TRBV11-2; D: -; DNA: TGTGCCAGCAGCCCCCGGGACCCCACTCAATCGAACACCGGGGAGCTGTTTTTT; CDR3: CASSPRDPTQSNTGELFF
size: few; J: TRBJ2-5; V: TRBV15; D: -; DNA: TGTGCCACCAGCAGAGACCGGAACCAAGAGACCCAGTACTTC; CDR3: CATSRDRNQETQYF
size: -; J: TRBJ2-7; V: TRBV2; D: TRBD1; DNA: TGTGCCAGCAGGGGACAGGGATACTACGAGCAGTACTTC; CDR3: CASRGQGYYEQYF
size: -; J: TRBJ1-2; V: TRBV28; D: -; DNA: TGTGCCAGCGCAGGGGTGAAGATTTCTTTCTATGGCTACACCTTC; CDR3: CASAGVKISFYGYTF
size: few; J: TRBJ2-7; V: TRBV20-1; D: TRBD1; DNA: TGCAGTGCTAGACCCCCGGGGGACAGGGGCTACGAGCAGTACTTC; CDR3: CSARPPGDRGYEQYF
size: few; J: TRBJ2-7; V: TRBV28; D: TRBD1; DNA: TGTGCCTCGGACAGGGGTAGTTTCGAGCAGTACTTC; CDR3: CASDRGSFEQYF
size: few; J: TRBJ1-2; V: TRBV27; D: -; DNA: TGTGCCAGCAGTTTATCAGGTTACTCTAACTATGGCTACACCTTC; CDR3: CASSLSGYSNYGYTF
size: few; J: TRBJ2-3; V: TRBV3-1; D: -; DNA: TGTGCCAGCAGCCCGACGGGCTACCCTACGCAGTATTTT; CDR3: CASSPTGYPTQYF
size: -; J: TRBJ2-7; V: TRBV15; D: -; DNA: TGTGCCACCAGCAAGCAACGGGACACCTCCTACGAGCAGTACTTC; CDR3: CATSKQRDTSYEQYF
size: -; J: TRBJ2-2; V: TRBV6-2/TRBV6-3; D: -; DNA: TGTGCCAGCAGCCCCTTATTCCTACGGCCGGCTGAGCTGTTTTTT; CDR3: CASSPLFLRPAELFF
size: few; J: TRBJ2-5; V: TRBV7-2; D: -; DNA: TGTGCCAGCAGCTTAAGCATAGTCCGGCAGGGAGAGACCCAGTACTTC; CDR3: CASSLSIVRQGETQYF
size: few; J: TRBJ2-3; V: TRBV7-2; D: TRBD2; DNA: TGTGCCAGCAGCCGCCGGGGGGGGGTCGTCACAGATACGCAGTATTTT; CDR3: CASSRRGGVVTDTQYF
size: few; J: TRBJ2-5; V: TRBV6-5; D: -; DNA: TGTGCCAGCAGTTACCGCGTCCAAGAGACCCAGTACTTC; CDR3: CASSYRVQETQYF
size: few; J: TRBJ2-1; V: TRBV25-1; D: TRBD2; DNA: TGTGCCAGCGTTGGGGGGGACAATGAGCAGTTCTTC; CDR3: CASVGGDNEQFF
size: -; J: TRBJ2-1; V: TRBV2; D: -; DNA: TGTGCCAGCAGGAAGGGTTTAGCGAATGAGCAGTTCTTC; CDR3: CASRKGLANEQFF
size: many; J: TRBJ2-1; V: TRBV18; D: TRBD1; DNA: TGTGCCAGCTCACCGGACAGGGTCGATGAGCAGTTCTTC; CDR3: CASSPDRVDEQFF
size: few; J: TRBJ2-3; V: TRBV7-9; D: TRBD2; DNA: TGTGCCAGCAGCTTACCAGAACTAGCGGGGCCCTCGGATACGCAGTATTTT; CDR3: CASSLPELAGPSDTQYF
size: many; J: TRBJ2-3; V: TRBV5-1; D: TRBD2; DNA: TGCGCCAGCAGCCCGACTAGCGGGAGGGCCGGAGATACGCAGTATTTT; CDR3: CASSPTSGRAGDTQYF
size: few; J: TRBJ2-7; V: TRBV6-2/TRBV6-3; D: -; DNA: TGTGCCAGCAGTTACGGGGTCCTGGACGAGCAGTACTTC; CDR3: CASSYGVLDEQYF
size: -; J: TRBJ2-7; V: TRBV6-1; D: TRBD2; DNA: TGTGCCAGCAGCCTCTTCGGGACTAGCTCCTACGAGCAGTACTTC; CDR3: CASSLFGTSSYEQYF
size: many; J: TRBJ2-1; V: TRBV7-2; D: TRBD1; DNA: TGTGCCAGCAGCTTAGCGGGGACAGGGAGCAATGAGCAGTTCTTC; CDR3: CASSLAGTGSNEQFF
size: -; J: TRBJ2-4; V: TRBV10-1; D: TRBD2; DNA: TGCGCCAGCAGTGAGGAAAAGTTCCAGCGGGGTGCCAAAAACATTCAGTACTTC; CDR3: CASSEEKFQRGAKNIQYF
size: -; J: TRBJ1-6; V: TRBV7-9; D: -; DNA: TGTGCCAGCAGCTTAATCTGGGAAAATTCACCCCTCCACTTT; CDR3: CASSLIWENSPLHF
size: -; J: TRBJ2-1; V: TRBV20-1; D: -; DNA: TGCAGTGCTAGAGACCGACAGGTCAATGAGCAGTTCTTC; CDR3: CSARDRQVNEQFF
size: few; J: TRBJ2-2; V: TRBV20-1; D: TRBD2; DNA: TGCAGTGCTAGACTAGCGGGAGTGTCGGGGGAGCTGTTTTTT; CDR3: CSARLAGVSGELFF
size: few; J: TRBJ1-4; V: TRBV20-1; D: -; DNA: TGCAGTGCCATAAAGGACACAAATGAAAAACTGTTTTTT; CDR3: CSAIKDTNEKLFF
size: -; J: TRBJ2-7; V: TRBV18; D: -; DNA: TGTGCCAGCTCACCACCGGGGCATGACAAAGACGAGCAGTACTTC; CDR3: CASSPPGHDKDEQYF
size: -; J: TRBJ2-1; V: TRBV7-9; D: -; DNA: TGTGCCAGCAGCCGTACCTTGACAGCGGCGAATGAGCAGTTCTTC; CDR3: CASSRTLTAANEQFF